A selection of T cell receptor beta chains follows, all from one sample in a study of blood T cell repertoires in COVID-19. Some clones are missing from TCRdb's copy, which holds only in-frame ones; the method was immunoSEQ multiplex PCR. The profile shows roughly 50,000 clones, 85% of them singletons. The sequencing sample was made of peripheral blood. Source of these receptors: a human donor in a cohort sampled during active COVID-19. CDR3s include the opening cysteine and the closing phenylalanine or tryptophan. Each record gives: clone size, D gene, J gene, V gene, CDR3 protein, CDR3 DNA. A D gene is named only where the DNA matches it firmly. Not every row has a clone size; where given, it reads once, few, many or a size class.

>few|.|TRBJ2-7|TRBV5-1
CASSLPEAETYEQYF
TGCGCCAGCAGCTTGCCCGAAGCGGAAACCTACGAGCAGTACTTC
>.|TRBD1|TRBJ1-6|TRBV27
CASTPGAQRTGTNNSPLHF
TGTGCCAGCACCCCAGGTGCGCAGCGGACAGGGACAAATAATTCACCCCTCCACTTT
>.|.|TRBJ2-7|TRBV20-1
CSAWRVVEQYF
TGCAGTGCTTGGAGGGTTGTAGAGCAGTACTTC
>.|TRBD2|TRBJ2-7|TRBV7-2
CASSFGTSVYEQYF
TGTGCCAGCAGCTTCGGGACTAGCGTTTACGAGCAGTACTTC
>.|TRBD1|TRBJ2-7|TRBV5-1
CASSLAPGQGADEQYF
TGCGCCAGCAGCTTGGCCCCGGGACAGGGGGCTGACGAGCAGTACTTC
>.|TRBD2|TRBJ2-3|TRBV5-1
CASSFLPTSGRAGPTDTQYF
TGCGCCAGCAGCTTTCTCCCGACTAGCGGGAGGGCCGGGCCCACAGATACGCAGTATTTT
>.|TRBD2|TRBJ2-3|TRBV6-5
CASSPSGSGTDTQYF
TGTGCCAGCAGTCCTAGCGGGAGTGGCACAGATACGCAGTATTTT
>.|.|TRBJ2-7|TRBV7-8
CASSGGGYEQYF
TGTGCCAGCAGTGGTGGCGGGTACGAGCAGTACTTC
>.|.|TRBJ2-7|TRBV2
CASSADTTSYEQYF
TGTGCCAGCAGCGCGGACACGACCTCCTACGAGCAGTACTTC
>.|.|TRBJ1-1|TRBV5-1
CASSLEQGEAFF
TGCGCCAGCAGCTTGGAACAGGGAGAAGCTTTCTTT
>.|.|TRBJ1-2|TRBV11-2
CASSSRPLGRGASYGYTF
TGTGCCAGCAGCTCCCGCCCCCTGGGCAGGGGCGCCAGCTATGGCTACACCTTC
>.|.|TRBJ2-3|TRBV27
CASSFYSSRVQYF
TGTGCCAGCAGTTTCTATTCCTCGCGGGTGCAGTATTTT
>.|.|TRBJ1-5|TRBV6-5
CASRANQPQHF
TGTGCCAGCAGAGCTAACCAGCCCCAGCATTTT
>.|TRBD2|TRBJ2-5|TRBV14
CASSQGLGLAGFFFGETQYF
TGTGCCAGCAGCCAAGGATTGGGACTAGCGGGATTTTTTTTTGGGGAGACCCAGTACTTC
>medium-sized|.|TRBJ1-6|TRBV11-2
CASSLDSNSPLHF
TGTGCCAGCAGCTTAGACAGTAATTCACCCCTCCACTTT
>.|.|TRBJ2-3|TRBV28
CASSFLRTTHTQYF
TGTGCCAGCAGTTTCCTGAGGACTACACATACGCAGTATTTT
>.|.|TRBJ2-7|TRBV4-3
CASSQDFGSSYEQYF
TGCGCCAGCAGCCAAGATTTTGGTAGCTCCTACGAGCAGTACTTC
>.|.|TRBJ1-1|TRBV28
CASSLVRGSAEAFF
TGTGCCAGCAGCCTGGTCCGGGGGAGCGCTGAAGCTTTCTTT
>.|TRBD2|TRBJ2-7|TRBV2
CASRERGGSYEQYF
TGTGCCAGCAGGGAGCGGGGGGGCTCGTACGAGCAGTACTTC